This T cell receptor beta chain was recorded in a study of technical replicates of blood from a few donors. Trimming took off 7 bases at V and 5 bases at J, with 14 bases between the two ends. Germline CDR1 and CDR2: SQVTM and ANQGSEA. This CDR3 has 12 amino acids. Data came from immunoSEQ multiplex PCR; TCRdb stores just in-frame clones and leaves some out. The sample gives under 90,000 clones, 90% to 95% of which show up once; about 0.26% is in the top ten. The clonotype comes from a human donor in good health. The specimen was T cells isolated from PBMCs. The rearrangement links TRBV29-1 to TRBJ2-5, with D possibly TRBD2 on 6 matching bases. CDR3 bases: TGCAGCGCCCGGGGACTGGGCGAGACCCAGTACTTC. It specifies CSARGLGETQYF.